Listed below are T cell receptor beta chains from one sample, sequenced in a study of T cells after yellow fever vaccination. TCRdb redid the calling of the 5' RACE reads with MiXCR, one entry per CDR3 protein. Among 150,000 to 200,000 distinct CDR3 sequences listed, 11% were seen once. The material sequenced was CD8+ T cells sorted from PBMCs, taken 15 days after the yellow fever booster vaccination. These receptors originate from a man younger than 30 who received the YFV17D yellow fever vaccine. CDR3s include the opening cysteine and the closing phenylalanine or tryptophan. The D gene is left open where the match is weak. Expanded clones get a size class; other rows say once, few or many, or leave the size out.

clone_size: -
v_call: TRBV4-3
j_call: TRBJ2-3
d_call: -
cdr3_nt: TGCGCCAGCAGCCACGACGGGCTTATGGATACGCAGTATTTT
cdr3_aa: CASSHDGLMDTQYF

clone_size: -
v_call: TRBV20-1
j_call: TRBJ1-5
d_call: -
cdr3_nt: TGCAGTGCCCAGGACTTTTATAGCAATCAGCCCCAGCATTTT
cdr3_aa: CSAQDFYSNQPQHF

clone_size: few
v_call: TRBV5-1
j_call: TRBJ1-1
d_call: -
cdr3_nt: TGCGCCAGCAGCTTGGTAATATGGGAGCCAGGGGACTCCTACACTGAAGCTTTCTTT
cdr3_aa: CASSLVIWEPGDSYTEAFF

clone_size: many
v_call: TRBV29-1
j_call: TRBJ2-7
d_call: -
cdr3_nt: TGCAGCGTTGAGTCTGAAGGGGGAGCCTACGAGCAGTACTTC
cdr3_aa: CSVESEGGAYEQYF

clone_size: -
v_call: TRBV12-5
j_call: TRBJ2-1
d_call: -
cdr3_nt: TGTGCTAGTGGTTTGGTACTTGGGGGACCCCTCAATGAGCAGTTCTTC
cdr3_aa: CASGLVLGGPLNEQFF

clone_size: few
v_call: TRBV5-4
j_call: TRBJ2-4
d_call: TRBD1
cdr3_nt: TGTGCCAGCAGCTCGCAGGGGGCAGGTTACGCCAAAAACATTCAGTACTTC
cdr3_aa: CASSSQGAGYAKNIQYF

clone_size: few
v_call: TRBV4-2
j_call: TRBJ2-2
d_call: TRBD1
cdr3_nt: TGTGCCAGCAGCCAGCACGGGGACAGGGGGACCGGGGAGCTGTTTTTT
cdr3_aa: CASSQHGDRGTGELFF

clone_size: -
v_call: TRBV11-2
j_call: TRBJ2-1
d_call: TRBD2
cdr3_nt: TGTGCCAGCAGCTTAAGTAGCGGGGTGTACAATGAGCAGTTCTTC
cdr3_aa: CASSLSSGVYNEQFF

clone_size: -
v_call: TRBV28
j_call: TRBJ2-5
d_call: -
cdr3_nt: TGTGCCAGCAGTTATACCACAAGGGGAGAGACCCAGTACTTC
cdr3_aa: CASSYTTRGETQYF

clone_size: -
v_call: TRBV4-1
j_call: TRBJ2-3
d_call: -
cdr3_nt: TGCGCCAGCAGCCAGATGGGGTTGGGGAGCACAGATACGCAGTATTTT
cdr3_aa: CASSQMGLGSTDTQYF

clone_size: few
v_call: TRBV6-2/TRBV6-3
j_call: TRBJ1-1
d_call: -
cdr3_nt: TGTGCCAGCAGTTCCCCACAGGGTGTCGTCACTGAAGCTTTCTTT
cdr3_aa: CASSSPQGVVTEAFF

clone_size: -
v_call: TRBV28
j_call: TRBJ1-5
d_call: -
cdr3_nt: TGTGCCAGCAGTTTACTTTATAGCAATCAGCCCCAGCATTTT
cdr3_aa: CASSLLYSNQPQHF

clone_size: -
v_call: TRBV29-1
j_call: TRBJ2-3
d_call: -
cdr3_nt: TGCAGCGTTGATCTGAGCACAGATACGCAGTATTTT
cdr3_aa: CSVDLSTDTQYF

clone_size: -
v_call: TRBV9
j_call: TRBJ2-2
d_call: -
cdr3_nt: TGTGCCAGCAGCGCTGACAGAAGTGTGGAGGAGCTGTTTTTT
cdr3_aa: CASSADRSVEELFF

clone_size: -
v_call: TRBV6-2/TRBV6-3
j_call: TRBJ1-1
d_call: -
cdr3_nt: TGTGCCAGCAGTTACCGGGATCTTGAAGCTTTCTTT
cdr3_aa: CASSYRDLEAFF

clone_size: -
v_call: TRBV4-1
j_call: TRBJ2-5
d_call: TRBD2
cdr3_nt: TGCGCCAGCAGCCACGCGACTAGCGGGGGGGCCAGTAGGTGGGAGACCCAGTACTTC
cdr3_aa: CASSHATSGGASRWETQYF

clone_size: many
v_call: TRBV4-3
j_call: TRBJ2-7
d_call: -
cdr3_nt: TGCGCCAGCAGCCGCGGCCGTGGAGGGGTTCGTTACGAGCAGTACTTC
cdr3_aa: CASSRGRGGVRYEQYF

clone_size: -
v_call: TRBV9
j_call: TRBJ1-2
d_call: -
cdr3_nt: TGTGCCAGCAGCGTAGGCCGTGTACGACCAGCTAACTATGGCTACACCTTC
cdr3_aa: CASSVGRVRPANYGYTF

clone_size: few
v_call: TRBV20-1
j_call: TRBJ2-1
d_call: -
cdr3_nt: TGCAGTGCTAGAGAAAGGGTTAGAGTCTACAATGAGCAGTTCTTC
cdr3_aa: CSARERVRVYNEQFF

clone_size: few
v_call: TRBV7-9
j_call: TRBJ2-1
d_call: TRBD2
cdr3_nt: TGTGCCAGCAGGTTCCCTGGGGGGGGTGAGCAGTTCTTC
cdr3_aa: CASRFPGGGEQFF

clone_size: -
v_call: TRBV19
j_call: TRBJ2-1
d_call: -
cdr3_nt: TGTGCCAGTAGTAGCGGGGGCCTTGCTGAGCAGTTCTTC
cdr3_aa: CASSSGGLAEQFF

clone_size: few
v_call: TRBV18
j_call: TRBJ2-1
d_call: TRBD1
cdr3_nt: TGTGCCAGCTCACACCCGGGACAGAACTACAATGAGCAGTTCTTC
cdr3_aa: CASSHPGQNYNEQFF